The rows below give T cell receptor beta chains drawn from one sample of a study of naive and memory T cell subsets. TCRdb independently ran MiXCR on the UMI-ligation and nested PCR reads; one entry per CDR3 protein. The data show roughly 24,000 distinct CDR3 sequences, roughly 9.6% seen once. The sequenced material came from central memory CD8+ T cells from blood. The receptors stem from a human donor in good health. Each CDR3 is given with its conserved first and last residue. Each record gives: D gene, V gene, clone size, J gene, CDR3 protein, CDR3 DNA. The D gene is left open where the match is weak. Expanded clones are given a class, and other clones once, few, many or no size at all.

-	TRBV6-2/TRBV6-3	medium-sized	TRBJ2-2	CASSSNGNTGELFF	TGTGCCAGCAGTTCTAACGGGAACACCGGGGAGCTGTTTTTT
-	TRBV6-2/TRBV6-3	many	TRBJ1-2	CASTPGWQKDVYGYTF	TGTGCCAGCACTCCGGGGTGGCAGAAGGATGTCTATGGCTACACCTTC
-	TRBV4-3	few	TRBJ2-7	CASSPRALGSYEQYF	TGCGCCAGCAGCCCCAGGGCGCTCGGCTCCTACGAGCAGTACTTC
-	TRBV27	many	TRBJ1-1	CASSSAHRTEAFF	TGTGCCAGCAGTTCGGCGCACCGAACTGAAGCTTTCTTT
-	TRBV7-6	many	TRBJ2-3	CASSFRERTDTQYF	TGTGCCAGCAGCTTCCGGGAACGCACAGATACGCAGTATTTT
TRBD2	TRBV7-6	few	TRBJ2-7	CASSSLAGDYEQYF	TGTGCCAGCAGCTCCCTAGCGGGAGACTACGAGCAGTACTTC
-	TRBV11-2	-	TRBJ2-1	CASSPRARTYNEQFF	TGTGCCAGCAGCCCTAGAGCCCGCACCTACAATGAGCAGTTCTTC
-	TRBV29-1	-	TRBJ1-3	CSPVGGNTIYF	TGCAGCCCAGTAGGTGGAAACACCATATATTTT
TRBD2	TRBV20-1	many	TRBJ2-7	CSARNPSGRNEQYF	TGCAGTGCTAGAAACCCTAGCGGGAGAAACGAGCAGTACTTC
-	TRBV4-3	medium-sized	TRBJ2-7	CASSQEGHLDEQYF	TGCGCCAGCAGCCAAGAGGGACATCTCGACGAGCAGTACTTC
TRBD2	TRBV11-2	few	TRBJ2-2	CASSHISGLAATGELFF	TGTGCCAGCAGCCACATTTCGGGACTAGCTGCCACCGGGGAGCTGTTTTTT
-	TRBV5-1	few	TRBJ1-4	CASSLDRENEKLFF	TGCGCCAGCAGCTTGGACAGGGAGAATGAAAAACTGTTTTTT
TRBD1	TRBV7-6	many	TRBJ2-5	CASSLLDGTEETQYF	TGTGCCAGCAGCTTACTGGATGGGACAGAAGAGACCCAGTACTTC
TRBD2	TRBV7-6	many	TRBJ2-7	CASSLGALAGGAYEQYF	TGTGCCAGCAGCTTAGGGGCTCTAGCGGGAGGTGCCTACGAGCAGTACTTC
TRBD2	TRBV4-1	few	TRBJ2-7	CASSQAWLAGSEQYF	TGCGCCAGCAGCCAAGCTTGGTTAGCGGGGTCCGAGCAGTACTTC
TRBD1	TRBV5-1	few	TRBJ1-2	CASSLAQGDLYGYTF	TGCGCCAGCAGCTTGGCGCAGGGGGATCTCTATGGCTACACCTTC
-	TRBV20-1	many	TRBJ2-1	CSARLGENEQFF	TGCAGTGCTAGACTAGGGGAGAATGAGCAGTTCTTC
-	TRBV4-1	-	TRBJ2-1	CASSQDRFQKQFF	TGCGCCAGCAGCCAAGATCGATTCCAGAAGCAGTTCTTC
-	TRBV19	medium-sized	TRBJ2-2	CASSIKLGHSGELFF	TGTGCCAGTAGTATCAAACTAGGCCATTCCGGGGAGCTGTTTTTT
-	TRBV28	many	TRBJ2-5	CASSQRGNQETQYF	TGTGCCAGCAGCCAACGTGGGAACCAAGAGACCCAGTACTTC
-	TRBV28	-	TRBJ2-1	CASSLPFGSFNEQFF	TGTGCCAGCAGTTTACCCTTTGGGAGTTTTAATGAGCAGTTCTTC
-	TRBV9	many	TRBJ2-1	CASSGSGSYNEQFF	TGTGCCAGCAGCGGTAGCGGTTCCTACAATGAGCAGTTCTTC
-	TRBV28	many	TRBJ2-1	CASYLRGSYNEQFF	TGTGCCAGTTACTTGCGGGGCTCCTACAATGAGCAGTTCTTC
TRBD2	TRBV6-4	many	TRBJ2-5	CASSETSGSQETQYF	TGTGCCAGCAGTGAGACTAGCGGGAGCCAAGAGACCCAGTACTTC
TRBD1	TRBV10-1	few	TRBJ2-1	CASSESPGGSYNEQFF	TGCGCCAGCAGTGAGTCCCCAGGGGGCTCCTACAATGAGCAGTTCTTC
-	TRBV27	many	TRBJ1-2	CASSALLPGYGYTF	TGTGCCAGCAGTGCCCTACTACCTGGCTATGGCTACACCTTC
-	TRBV29-1	medium-sized	TRBJ1-2	CSVEESRNYGYTF	TGCAGCGTTGAAGAAAGTCGGAACTATGGCTACACCTTC
-	TRBV7-9	medium-sized	TRBJ1-1	CASSSEVRTKAEAFF	TGTGCCAGCAGCTCGGAGGTTCGAACAAAGGCTGAAGCTTTCTTT
TRBD1	TRBV6-1	few	TRBJ2-7	CASSWDRDYEQYF	TGTGCCAGCAGCTGGGACAGGGACTACGAGCAGTACTTC
-	TRBV20-1	medium-sized	TRBJ2-1	CSARDFRGPAEISYNEQFF	TGCAGTGCTAGAGATTTCCGGGGGCCTGCCGAAATCTCCTACAATGAGCAGTTCTTC
-	TRBV28	medium-sized	TRBJ1-2	CATHGSYGYTF	TGTGCCACCCACGGAAGCTACGGCTACACCTTC
-	TRBV14	-	TRBJ2-1	CASSERTMRNEQFF	TGTGCCAGCAGCGAGAGAACGATGCGGAATGAGCAGTTCTTC
-	TRBV21-1	-	TRBJ1-1	CASSAGLRDPRNTEAFF	TGTGCCAGCAGCGCGGGCCTTCGGGACCCCCGGAACACTGAAGCTTTCTTT
-	TRBV4-1	-	TRBJ1-3	CASSQTTSGNTIYF	TGCGCCAGCAGCCAGACAACGTCTGGAAACACCATATATTTT
-	TRBV5-1	-	TRBJ1-1	CASSPHEDFEAFF	TGCGCCAGCAGCCCGCATGAGGACTTTGAAGCTTTCTTT
-	TRBV28	few	TRBJ1-1	CASSLQTEVNTEAFF	TGTGCCAGCAGTTTACAGACAGAAGTGAACACTGAAGCTTTCTTT
-	TRBV6-1	few	TRBJ1-1	CASILAEAFF	TGTGCCTCTATCTTGGCCGAAGCTTTCTTT
TRBD1	TRBV7-9	few	TRBJ1-6	CASSSSVGQTNSPLHF	TGTGCCAGCAGCTCTAGCGTGGGACAGACTAATTCACCCCTCCACTTT
-	TRBV5-1	-	TRBJ1-1	CASSLVGDGSEAFF	TGCGCCAGCAGCTTGGTTGGGGATGGCTCAGAAGCTTTCTTT
TRBD2	TRBV4-1	-	TRBJ2-5	CASSQEGLAEETQYF	TGCGCCAGCAGCCAAGAGGGACTAGCGGAAGAGACCCAGTACTTC
-	TRBV10-3	-	TRBJ2-7	CAISEPPGPQYF	TGTGCCATCAGTGAGCCCCCAGGACCCCAGTACTTC
-	TRBV6-2/TRBV6-3	-	TRBJ2-7	CASSFSGFVYEQYF	TGTGCCAGCAGTTTCTCAGGTTTCGTCTACGAGCAGTACTTC
TRBD1	TRBV19	many	TRBJ2-1	CASSMVPGQGVDEQFF	TGTGCCAGTAGTATGGTACCGGGACAGGGGGTAGATGAGCAGTTCTTC
TRBD1	TRBV3-1	-	TRBJ2-7	CASSQDGTGGALLQYF	TGTGCCAGCAGCCAAGATGGGACAGGGGGCGCGTTATTGCAGTACTTC
TRBD2	TRBV6-4	few	TRBJ2-1	CASSDSGTSGSNEQFF	TGTGCCAGCAGTGACTCCGGGACTAGCGGGAGCAATGAGCAGTTCTTC
TRBD1	TRBV20-1	few	TRBJ2-2	CSARAPGGDTGELFF	TGCAGTGCTAGAGCCCCAGGGGGAGACACCGGGGAGCTGTTTTTT
-	TRBV28	few	TRBJ1-1	CASSSRNTEAFF	TGTGCCAGCAGTTCCCGGAACACTGAAGCTTTCTTT
-	TRBV28	few	TRBJ1-2	CASSFNGYTF	TGTGCCAGCAGTTTCAATGGCTACACCTTC
-	TRBV6-1	many	TRBJ2-7	CASSGLGSSSYEQYF	TGTGCCAGCAGTGGTCTGGGGTCTAGCTCCTACGAGCAGTACTTC
-	TRBV6-4	many	TRBJ1-5	CASSPQENQPQHF	TGTGCCAGCAGCCCACAGGAGAATCAGCCCCAGCATTTT
-	TRBV12-5	-	TRBJ2-2	CASGLVTGLLKFANTGELFF	TGTGCTAGTGGTTTGGTAACAGGACTGCTGAAGTTCGCGAACACCGGGGAGCTGTTTTTT
TRBD2	TRBV20-1	many	TRBJ2-1	CSAREPSGYNEQFF	TGCAGTGCTAGAGAGCCTAGCGGGTACAATGAGCAGTTCTTC
TRBD1	TRBV6-2/TRBV6-3	-	TRBJ2-3	CASNPGTETDTQYF	TGTGCCAGCAACCCAGGGACAGAAACAGATACGCAGTATTTT
-	TRBV5-1	-	TRBJ2-7	CASSHRDALYEQYF	TGCGCCAGCAGCCACCGGGACGCCTTGTACGAGCAGTACTTC
-	TRBV5-1	-	TRBJ1-4	CASSLVGGQNEKLFF	TGCGCCAGCAGCTTGGTAGGGGGACAAAATGAAAAACTGTTTTTT
-	TRBV9	-	TRBJ1-1	CASSARGGGVGEAFF	TGTGCCAGCAGCGCCCGAGGGGGGGGGGTCGGTGAAGCTTTCTTT
-	TRBV28	-	TRBJ2-1	CASSQTIRDLEQFF	TGTGCCAGCAGCCAAACTATCCGGGACCTAGAGCAGTTCTTC
-	TRBV29-1	few	TRBJ2-3	CSVEKRTTDTQYF	TGCAGCGTTGAAAAGCGGACCACAGATACGCAGTATTTT
TRBD1	TRBV27	few	TRBJ2-5	CASSDRGRGAETQYF	TGTGCCAGCAGTGACAGGGGGCGGGGAGCAGAGACCCAGTACTTC